This TCR beta chain appears in the sequencing data of a study of type 1 regulatory T cells (dated by TCRdb to the early 2020s). Turning to the overall study: The study characterized an in vitro protocol that generated a Tr1-enriched, alloantigen-specific CD4 T cell product named T-allo10. T-allo10 was being tested clinically in patients with hematological malignancies who were undergoing allogeneic hematopoietic stem cell transplantation.

T-allo10 cells derived from donors were reported to be host alloantigen-specific and anergic, and to suppress in an alloantigen-specific manner. TCRdb names Illumina MiSeq as the instrument used. TCRdb reanalyzed the raw reads on its own, using fastp at Q25 for trimming and MiXCR for clone calling, and kept in-frame beta chains. Identical CDR3 proteins give one entry, which carries the most common genes and DNA. The table for this sample lists around 62,000 distinct CDR3 sequences; around 68% of them were counted only once. Jointly, the top ten make up less than 8.5% of the sample. Relative to germline, V is missing 7 bases and J is missing 1 base, with 9 bases of the junction outside any gene match. The cysteine opens and the phenylalanine closes a CDR3 of 16 amino acids. The entry retains the CDR3 DNA only, 48 bases that are in frame from base 1. According to the germline V gene (reference sequence), CDR1 reads MNHEY and CDR2 reads SMNVEV.

This clonotype was seen a few times. The antigen this receptor binds is unknown. No base qualities exist here, and no much larger clone lies one base off it. Specimen: cultured T cells, either the whole culture or a sorted T cell fraction (not recorded which). According to the study, the label for this sample's cell subset or site signals: Tr1-enriched cell product generated in vitro against host alloantigens. The clonotype originates from a human donor in good health. Rearrangement joined TRBV27 to TRBJ2-2; 7 nucleotides in the junction match TRBD2. In nucleotide form, the sequence is TGTGCCAGCACCGATTTAACTAGCGTGAACACCGGGGAGCTGTTTTTT. This gives the protein CASTDLTSVNTGELFF.